A selection of T cell receptor beta chains follows, all from one sample in a study of early T cells in non-severe SARS-CoV-2 infection. From the 5' RACE reads, TCRdb called clonotypes with MiXCR, one entry per CDR3 protein. Of about 61,000 distinct CDR3 sequences in the sample, approximately 11% were seen once. The specimen sequenced was whole blood. These receptors were taken from an adult who was a healthcare worker with PCR-confirmed SARS-CoV-2 infection or an uninfected control (not recorded which). CDR3s include the opening cysteine and the closing phenylalanine or tryptophan. D genes are given only for firm matches. Size tells how often a clone was seen (once, few, many) or the class of an expanded clone, and some rows leave it out.

d_call j_call v_call clone_size cdr3_nt cdr3_aa
- TRBJ1-6 TRBV7-3 many TGTGCCAGCAGCTCCGGGTTTACGGATTCACCCCTCCACTTT CASSSGFTDSPLHF
TRBD1 TRBJ1-5 TRBV5-1 many TGCGCCAGCAGCCCAGACAGGGGCTCTCAATATAGCAATCAGCCCCAGCATTTT CASSPDRGSQYSNQPQHF
- TRBJ1-1 TRBV30 many TGTGTTGTGCAGGGGAACACTGAAGCTTTCTTT CVVQGNTEAFF
- TRBJ1-1 TRBV18 many TGTGCCAGCTCGTTAAACAGGGACACTGAAGCTTTCTTT CASSLNRDTEAFF
- TRBJ2-1 TRBV29-1 - TGCAGCGCCACAACTTGGAGCTCCTACAATGAGCAGTTCTTC CSATTWSSYNEQFF
- TRBJ2-1 TRBV5-1 - TGCGCCAGCAGCTTAACTGGGGGATACAATGAGCAGTTCTTC CASSLTGGYNEQFF
TRBD2 TRBJ2-7 TRBV19 - TGTGCCAGTAGGACTAGCGGAGGCGAGCAGTACTTC CASRTSGGEQYF
- TRBJ2-2 TRBV18 many TGTGCCAGCTCACCACAGTCGACCGGGGAGCTGTTTTTT CASSPQSTGELFF
TRBD1 TRBJ2-5 TRBV5-1 - TGCGCCAGCAGCCAGACGACAGGGAGAGAGACCCAGTACTTC CASSQTTGRETQYF
- TRBJ2-3 TRBV12-5 - TGTGCTAGTGGTTTGGGGACCTTGAGGGCAGATACGCAGTATTTT CASGLGTLRADTQYF
TRBD2 TRBJ2-1 TRBV18 many TGTGCCAGCTCATTCAGACTAGCGGGGGGCGATGAGCAGTTCTTC CASSFRLAGGDEQFF
- TRBJ2-7 TRBV7-9 many TGTGCCAGCAGCCGGGGTGACAGCTCCTACGAGCAGTACTTC CASSRGDSSYEQYF
- TRBJ2-1 TRBV12-5 - TGTGCTAGTGACGGGAATGAGCAGTTCTTC CASDGNEQFF
TRBD1 TRBJ2-7 TRBV10-1 many TGCGCCAGCAGTGAGGGACAGGGGTTCCACGAGCAGTACTTC CASSEGQGFHEQYF
- TRBJ2-2 TRBV24-1 many TGTGCCACCAGTGGGTCAGCGGGCACCGGGGAGCTGTTTTTT CATSGSAGTGELFF
- TRBJ2-5 TRBV12-3/TRBV12-4 - TGTGCCAGCAGCCGGGAAGAGACCCAGTACTTC CASSREETQYF
TRBD2 TRBJ2-1 TRBV11-1 many TGTGCCAGCAGCCGTAGACTAGCGGGGGATAATGAGCAGTTCTTC CASSRRLAGDNEQFF
TRBD2 TRBJ2-1 TRBV2 many TGTGCCAGCAGTTACACCGGGACTAGCCGTAATAATGAGCAGTTCTTC CASSYTGTSRNNEQFF
- TRBJ2-1 TRBV27 - TGTGCCAGCAGTTTAAGGGGCGTGCCGTTCTTC CASSLRGVPFF
TRBD2 TRBJ2-1 TRBV10-3 many TGTGCCATCAGTGCCGGGACTAGAGGAAGCTCCTACAATGAGCAGTTCTTC CAISAGTRGSSYNEQFF
- TRBJ1-5 TRBV30 few TGTGCCTGGAGTGGCTGGGGACGCAATCAGCCCCAGCATTTT CAWSGWGRNQPQHF
TRBD2 TRBJ2-6 TRBV29-1 - TGCAGCGTTGACGGGGGGAGCTCTGGGGCCAACGTCCTGACTTTC CSVDGGSSGANVLTF
TRBD2 TRBJ2-1 TRBV6-4 many TGTGCCAGCAGTGAAGGCGCGGGGGGCGGTGAGCAGTTCTTC CASSEGAGGGEQFF
TRBD1 TRBJ1-6 TRBV5-1 - TGCGCCAGCAGCTCCTGGACAGGCGGATCCTATAATTCACCCCTCCACTTT CASSSWTGGSYNSPLHF
TRBD1 TRBJ2-3 TRBV6-2/TRBV6-3 - TGTGCCAGCCTCAGGGGGCTTCTGAAAGATACGCAGTATTTT CASLRGLLKDTQYF
TRBD2 TRBJ2-2 TRBV3-1 many TGTGCCAGCAGCCCCGGACTAGCGGGGCGAGAAACCGGGGAGCTGTTTTTT CASSPGLAGRETGELFF
- TRBJ2-3 TRBV20-1 many TGCAGTGCTCGAAGCGGGTCTGGCACAGATACGCAGTATTTT CSARSGSGTDTQYF
- TRBJ1-1 TRBV7-8 few TGTGCCAGCAGCTCCACGGGGTACTACACTGAAGCTTTCTTT CASSSTGYYTEAFF
TRBD2 TRBJ2-1 TRBV20-1 many TGCAGTGCTAGAGATCCAACTAGCGGGGGTAATGAGCAGTTCTTC CSARDPTSGGNEQFF
- TRBJ1-2 TRBV5-4 many TGTGCCAGCAGCTTGGTAGGGTCCTATGGCTACACCTTC CASSLVGSYGYTF
- TRBJ1-1 TRBV30 - TGTGCCTGGAGTGTAAAACTTGCGCGGGATGAAGCTTTCTTT CAWSVKLARDEAFF
- TRBJ1-2 TRBV18 many TGTGCCAGCTCACCACCGGCTAGCAGGGGACCTAACTATGGCTACACCTTC CASSPPASRGPNYGYTF
TRBD1 TRBJ2-2 TRBV14 many TGTGCCAGCAGCCAAGATGGCGCAGGGACAGTATTCACCGGGGAGCTGTTTTTT CASSQDGAGTVFTGELFF
- TRBJ2-7 TRBV4-1 many TGCGCCAGCAGCCGGGACGACACGCTTGGCGGCGAGCAGTACTTC CASSRDDTLGGEQYF
- TRBJ2-5 TRBV12-3/TRBV12-4 few TGTGCCAGCAGTTTACGGGCAGGCGGGACCCAGTACTTC CASSLRAGGTQYF
- TRBJ2-7 TRBV20-1 - TGCAGTGCTAGGGGCCGAGGCCGGGTGGCAGGCGAGCAGTACTTC CSARGRGRVAGEQYF
- TRBJ2-1 TRBV29-1 many TGCAGCGCCGCGGGGCAGGGGGCCTACAATGAGCAGTTCTTC CSAAGQGAYNEQFF
TRBD1 TRBJ2-5 TRBV5-1 few TGCGCCAGCAGGCAGACAGGGCCCCTTGGAGAGACCCAGTACTTC CASRQTGPLGETQYF
TRBD2 TRBJ2-7 TRBV27 - TGTGCCAGCAGTTGGCTAGCGGGGGGGGACGAGCAGTACTTC CASSWLAGGDEQYF